These 25 T cell receptor beta chains share one sample of origin, sequenced in a study of patients and donors after allogeneic stem cell transplantation. TCRdb reprocessed the RT-PCR reads via MiXCR and lists one record per CDR3 protein. The data show some 880,000 distinct CDR3 sequences, about 20% seen once. The sequenced material came from blood, either unsorted or a sorted T cell fraction (not recorded which). Every receptor here comes from a human donor who was either an allogeneic HSCT recipient or a stem cell or donor lymphocyte infusion donor (not recorded which). It is not recorded whose cells these are; they may come from a transplant donor.

This sequence joins TRBV5-1 and TRBJ1-4, with a possible D match to TRBD1 (6 bases). This CDR3 is built from 14 residues. Deletions cut 5 bases from V and 3 bases from J, with 11 bases between. CDR1 and CDR2 from the germline V gene are SGHRS and YFSETQ. Here the CDR3 DNA reads TGCGCCAGCAGTCAGGGGACGGCTAATGAAAAACTGTTTTTT. The encoded protein is CASSQGTANEKLFF.

This chain uses TRBV9 with TRBJ1-1; D may be TRBD1 (6 bases). Trimming removed 4 bases from V and 1 base from J, with 11 bases in between. CDR3 length: 14 amino acids. The germline CDR1 and CDR2 sequences are SGDLS and YYNGEE. CDR3 amino acids: CASSTRDKNTEAFF. CDR3 coding DNA: TGTGCCAGCAGCACCCGGGACAAGAACACTGAAGCTTTCTTT. Complete variable domain (other parts from reference TRBV9 and TRBJ1-1): DSGVTQTPKHLITATGQRVTLRCSPRSGDLSVYWYQQSLDQGLQFLIQYYNGEERAKGNILERFSAQQFPDLHSELNLSSLELGDSALYFCASSTRDKNTEAFFGQGTRLTVV.

The chain employs TRBV12-3 or TRBV12-4 and TRBJ2-6, with TRBD1 as a possible D gene (6 bases). V was shortened by 3 bases and J by 1 base, with 10 bases between the two germline ends. The CDR3 loop spans 16 amino acids. CDR3 DNA sequence: TGTGCCAGCAGTTTCTACGGACAGTCTGGGGCCAACGTCCTGACTTTC. Amino acids: CASSFYGQSGANVLTF.

This clonotype was observed a handful of times. The rearrangement links TRBV15 to TRBJ2-7, with 8 bases lining up with TRBD1. V lost 0 bases, J lost 3 bases, and 7 bases stayed unmatched. The CDR3 contains 16 residues. CDR1 is LNHNV and CDR2 is YYDKDF in the germline V gene (reference sequence). CDR3 region: CATSRDLSRGLYEQYF. CDR3 nucleotide sequence: TGTGCCACCAGCAGAGATTTAAGCAGGGGGCTCTACGAGCAGTACTTC.

The V and J genes are TRBV19 and TRBJ2-3, with D possibly matching TRBD2 (5 bases). Trimming cost V 5 bases and J 2 bases, with 26 bases left between them. The CDR3 contains 19 residues. The germline V gene encodes CDR1 LNHDA and CDR2 SQIVND (reference sequence). The CDR3 loop reads CASSPAPQRRKVFTDTQYF. As DNA, the CDR3 is TGTGCCAGTAGTCCGGCCCCCCAGCGGAGGAAAGTCTTCACAGATACGCAGTATTTT.

This clonotype was counted a few times. The V call is TRBV9, the J call TRBJ1-2, with D uncertain. Germline loops: CDR1 SGDLS, CDR2 YYNGEE. V gave up 4 bases and J gave up 8 bases, with 18 bases separating them. CDR3 length: 14 amino acids. Here the CDR3 DNA reads TGTGCCAGCAGCCCCGTCCCACCTATCTCCGGCTACACCTTC. Translated: CASSPVPPISGYTF.

The chain recombines TRBV4-1 with TRBJ2-1, with D unclear. Trimming left V 2 bases short and J 2 bases short, with 10 bases between. CDR3 size: 15 residues. The germline gives CDR1 MGHRA, CDR2 YSYEKL. The CDR3 bases are TGCGCCAGCAGCCAACCATCCCGTACCTACAATGAGCAGTTCTTC. Translated, it gives CASSQPSRTYNEQFF.

This chain connects TRBV6-5 to TRBJ2-7, with TRBD2 identical over 7 bases. CDR3 length equals 15 residues. With 1 base clipped from V and 2 bases from J, the junction kept 5 bases outside the gene matches. CDR1 is MNHEY, CDR2 SVGAGI, per germline. The CDR3 DNA sequence: TGTGCCAGCAGTTACTTTTCTAGCGGCCCCTACGAGCAGTACTTC. Translated, it gives CASSYFSSGPYEQYF.

This chain links TRBV27 with TRBJ2-7; D is undetermined. This CDR3 comprises 12 residues. The germline V and J ends were trimmed by 8 bases and 6 bases, with 14 bases remaining between them. In germline, CDR1 is MNHEY, CDR2 SMNVEV (reference sequence). CDR3 protein: CASGRVDLEQYF. DNA of the CDR3: TGTGCCAGCGGGCGCGTCGACCTCGAGCAGTACTTC.

This rearrangement joins TRBV7-2 to TRBJ2-7, with D hard to call. The germline gives CDR1 SGHTA, CDR2 FQGNSA. Trimming removed 3 bases from V and 2 bases from J, with 8 bases in between. The CDR3 extends over 13 amino acids. CDR3: CASSLVKAYEQYF. The CDR3 nucleotides are TGTGCCAGCAGCTTGGTCAAGGCCTACGAGCAGTACTTC.

This rearrangement joins TRBV4-3 to TRBJ2-6; TRBD1 matches 7 bases. CDR1 and CDR2 from the germline V gene are LGHNA and YSLEER. Unmatched junction bases numbered 7, after V lost 0 bases and J lost 5 bases. CDR3 size: 17 residues. This CDR3 is CASSQDKGQARANVLTF. In nucleotides, the CDR3 is TGCGCCAGCAGCCAAGATAAAGGACAGGCCCGGGCCAACGTCCTGACTTTC.

V usage is TRBV12-3 or TRBV12-4 and J usage is TRBJ1-2; a possible D gene is TRBD1 (6 bases). V lost 7 bases, J lost 1 base, and 16 bases lay in between. This CDR3 comprises 15 residues. The CDR3 region is CASTAQVDSNYGYTF. CDR3 in DNA: TGTGCCAGCACCGCACAAGTGGACAGTAACTATGGCTACACCTTC.

The chain links TRBV7-2 to TRBJ2-1; 7 bases match TRBD1. The V and J ends lost 5 bases and 9 bases, in that order; junction bases with no gene match: 10. CDR1 SGHTA and CDR2 FQGNSA come from the germline V gene. This CDR3 has 14 residues. The CDR3 region is CASSKGGPDPEQFF. CDR3 bases: TGTGCCAGCAGCAAAGGGGGCCCCGACCCTGAGCAGTTCTTC.

The chain uses TRBV4-1 and TRBJ2-1, with a tentative D call TRBD1 (6 bases). Looked up from germline, CDR1 is MGHRA and CDR2 is YSYEKL. Trimming removed 3 bases from V and 8 bases from J, with 14 bases in between. The CDR3 has 14 residues. The CDR3: CASSQILQGDEQFF. The DNA of the CDR3 is TGCGCCAGCAGCCAGATACTACAGGGAGATGAGCAGTTCTTC.

V usage is TRBV25-1 and J usage is TRBJ2-1, with D unresolved. CDR1 MGHDK and CDR2 SYGVNS come from the germline V gene. The V gene lost 5 bases and the J gene lost 9 bases, with 8 bases spanning the gap. The CDR3 consists of 11 residues. DNA for the CDR3: TGTGCCAGCAGTAATAGCCCTGAGCAGTTCTTC. As protein: CASSNSPEQFF.

This clonotype appeared many times. The chain is built from TRBV11-2 and TRBJ1-2, with unresolved D. The CDR3 sequence is 15 residues long. Germline V lookup: CDR1 SGHAT, CDR2 FQNNGV. V was cut by 1 base and J by 8 bases, with 17 bases left in between. The CDR3 protein is CASSLARGRATGYTF. The CDR3 DNA reads as TGTGCCAGCAGCTTAGCCCGTGGCAGAGCTACAGGCTACACCTTC.

This sequence joins TRBV27 and TRBJ2-1; a weak D match, TRBD1 (6 bases). Between the trimmed V and J ends, which lost 11 bases and 4 bases, there was a span of 15 bases. The germline gives CDR1 MNHEY, CDR2 SMNVEV (reference sequence). This CDR3 comprises 13 residues. For the CDR3, the DNA is TGTGCCTCGATGGCGCAGGGGTACAATGAGCAGTTCTTC. This gives the protein CASMAQGYNEQFF.

This clonotype came up once. The V gene is TRBV7-2, the J gene TRBJ1-4, with 9 bases lining up with TRBD1. CDR1 and CDR2 (germline): SGHTA, FQGNSA. The CDR3 is 15 amino acids. After removal of 5 bases from V and 10 bases from J, the junction contained 11 bases not matched to a gene. For the CDR3, the DNA is TGTGCCAGCAGCCCACAGGGGACAGGGAGGAGAAAACTGTTTTTT. Amino acids: CASSPQGTGRRKLFF.

This chain joins TRBV2 and TRBJ2-7; TRBD2 agrees at 8 bases. The CDR3 contains 14 residues. Germline CDR1 is SNHLY and CDR2 is FYNNEI. The J segment lost 5 bases and the V segment lost 6 bases, leaving 9 bases of the junction unmatched. CDR3 sequence (DNA): TGTGCCAGCAGCCGAGCGGGAGATAGGGACGAGCAGTACTTC. It encodes CASSRAGDRDEQYF.

The V call is TRBV7-9, the J call TRBJ1-5, with D possibly TRBD1 on 6 matching bases. Germline CDR1 SEHNR, CDR2 FQNEAQ (reference sequence). The CDR3 has 17 residues. V lost 4 bases to trimming and J lost 0 bases, with 16 bases between them. Written as DNA, the CDR3 is TGTGCCAGCAGCTCTATGATGGACAGAGATAGCAATCAGCCCCAGCATTTT. Its translation is CASSSMMDRDSNQPQHF.

The chain has TRBV24-1 and TRBJ1-1; TRBD1 aligns across 7 bases. Germline lookup yields CDR1 KGHDR and CDR2 SFDVKD. V gave up 7 bases and J gave up 4 bases; unmatched junction bases: 11. CDR3 length: 15 amino acids. DNA of the CDR3: TGTGCCACCAGCCGTAACAGGGGCCCGGGCACTGAAGCTTTCTTT. The encoded protein is CATSRNRGPGTEAFF.

V usage is TRBV9 and J usage is TRBJ2-2; tentatively, D is TRBD1 (5 bases). This CDR3 is 16 amino acids long. Trimming left V 1 base short and J 2 bases short, with 12 bases between. CDR1 is SGDLS, CDR2 YYNGEE, per germline. The DNA of the CDR3 is TGTGCCAGCAGCGTAAAACAGGACCCTAACACCGGGGAGCTGTTTTTT. The encoded protein is CASSVKQDPNTGELFF.

In this sample, this clonotype turned up a few times. The chain couples TRBV10-3 to TRBJ1-6; D ambiguous. Germline V gene data show CDR1 as ENHRY and CDR2 as SYGVKD. This CDR3 contains 14 residues. V was shortened by 4 bases and J by 5 bases, with 9 bases between the two germline ends. CDR3 sequence reads: CAISVEHDNSPLHF. The CDR3, as DNA: TGTGCCATCAGTGTAGAACACGATAATTCACCCCTCCACTTT.

The chain couples TRBV20-1 to TRBJ2-7; TRBD2 matches 10 bases. This CDR3 region has 14 residues. The J segment lost 0 bases and the V segment lost 4 bases, leaving 3 bases of the junction unmatched. CDR1 and CDR2 (germline): DFQATT, SNEGSKA (reference sequence). CDR3: CSATSGGISYEQYF. The DNA for the CDR3 is TGCAGTGCTACTAGCGGGGGAATCTCCTACGAGCAGTACTTC.

In this sample, this clonotype turned up a few times. This rearrangement joins TRBV29-1 to TRBJ2-1, with D perhaps matching TRBD1 (6 bases). Trimming shortened V by 6 bases and J by 0 bases, and 9 bases separated the two germline ends. This CDR3 has 13 residues. The V gene's germline CDR1 is SQVTM and CDR2 ANQGSEA. DNA for the CDR3: TGCAGCGTACAGGGTAGCTCCTACAATGAGCAGTTCTTC. It specifies CSVQGSSYNEQFF.